Listed below are T cell receptor beta chains from one sample, sequenced in a study of blood T cells in healthy people across ages. Via MiXCR, TCRdb re-called the 5' RACE reads, giving one row per CDR3 protein. This table holds approximately 800,000 distinct CDR3 sequences, around 25% found once. This sample also appeared in a second study, on T cells of mothers and their children.

The sequenced sample consisted of blood. These receptors came from a boy aged 5 to 17 in good health. CDR3s include the opening cysteine and the closing phenylalanine or tryptophan. A D gene is named only where the DNA matches it firmly. The size entry is marked missing in some rows and otherwise reads once, few, many or a size class.

v_call: TRBV9; clone_size: .; j_call: TRBJ2-2; d_call: .; cdr3_nt: TGTGCCAGCAACATACAATGGGGCGATATACTGTTTTTT; cdr3_aa: CASNIQWGDILFF
v_call: TRBV20-1; clone_size: few; j_call: TRBJ1-1; d_call: .; cdr3_nt: TGCAGTGCTAGATCGATCGACCATCTAACTGAAGCTTTCTTT; cdr3_aa: CSARSIDHLTEAFF
v_call: TRBV20-1; clone_size: .; j_call: TRBJ2-3; d_call: .; cdr3_nt: TGCAGTGCTTCGGACGGGTGGGATACGCAGTATTTT; cdr3_aa: CSASDGWDTQYF
v_call: TRBV29-1; clone_size: .; j_call: TRBJ2-1; d_call: .; cdr3_nt: TGCAGCGTTGATTTTATACGACCGGAGAGCCAATCCCTTTGGGAGCAGTTCTTC; cdr3_aa: CSVDFIRPESQSLWEQFF
v_call: TRBV28; clone_size: .; j_call: TRBJ1-2; d_call: TRBD1; cdr3_nt: TGTGCCAGCAGCCCTGAGGGACAGCCCACTAAAGGCTACACCTTC; cdr3_aa: CASSPEGQPTKGYTF
v_call: TRBV7-9; clone_size: .; j_call: TRBJ2-5; d_call: .; cdr3_nt: TGTGCCAGCAGCTCTTTATGGGGAGACGAGGGGGAAGAACAAGAGACCCAGTACTTC; cdr3_aa: CASSSLWGDEGEEQETQYF
v_call: TRBV7-2; clone_size: few; j_call: TRBJ2-1; d_call: .; cdr3_nt: TGTGCCAGCAGCTTGTGGGGACATAACTCCTACAATGAGCAGTTCTTC; cdr3_aa: CASSLWGHNSYNEQFF
v_call: TRBV6-6; clone_size: once; j_call: TRBJ1-4; d_call: TRBD1; cdr3_nt: TGTGCCAGCAGTCAAAACGCAGGGGGCGGACGGGAAAAACTGTTTTTT; cdr3_aa: CASSQNAGGGREKLFF
v_call: TRBV9; clone_size: once; j_call: TRBJ2-3; d_call: .; cdr3_nt: TGTGCCAGCAGCGCCCTCGGGAGTATGCCAGATACGCAGTATTTT; cdr3_aa: CASSALGSMPDTQYF
v_call: TRBV3-1; clone_size: few; j_call: TRBJ1-3; d_call: TRBD1; cdr3_nt: TGTGCCAGCAGCTATGGGACAGGGGGAAACACCATATATTTT; cdr3_aa: CASSYGTGGNTIYF
v_call: TRBV12-3/TRBV12-4; clone_size: few; j_call: TRBJ2-7; d_call: .; cdr3_nt: TGTGCCAGTTCGATCGCGGACGAGCAGTACTTC; cdr3_aa: CASSIADEQYF
v_call: TRBV28; clone_size: .; j_call: TRBJ1-4; d_call: TRBD1; cdr3_nt: TGTGCCAGCAGTTTAAGGGACAGCCTGCAAGAAAAACTGTTTTTT; cdr3_aa: CASSLRDSLQEKLFF
v_call: TRBV29-1; clone_size: .; j_call: TRBJ2-3; d_call: .; cdr3_nt: TGCAGCGTTGACGGCCCGTCAGATACGCAGTATTTT; cdr3_aa: CSVDGPSDTQYF
v_call: TRBV6-2/TRBV6-3; clone_size: few; j_call: TRBJ2-7; d_call: TRBD2; cdr3_nt: TGTGCCAGCAGTTACGGACCTTCTAGCGGGATGGTTCCCGAGCAGTACTTC; cdr3_aa: CASSYGPSSGMVPEQYF
v_call: TRBV12-3/TRBV12-4; clone_size: .; j_call: TRBJ2-7; d_call: .; cdr3_nt: TGTGCCAGCAGTTTGTTAAGGAAGACCTACGAGCAGTACTTC; cdr3_aa: CASSLLRKTYEQYF
v_call: TRBV9; clone_size: few; j_call: TRBJ2-2; d_call: TRBD2; cdr3_nt: TGTGCCAGCAGCACGAGACTAGCGGTTCCCACCGGGGAGCTGTTTTTT; cdr3_aa: CASSTRLAVPTGELFF
v_call: TRBV11-1; clone_size: few; j_call: TRBJ2-5; d_call: .; cdr3_nt: TGTGCCAGCAGCAAACTCCTAGCGCCAGAAGAGACCCAGTACTTC; cdr3_aa: CASSKLLAPEETQYF
v_call: TRBV20-1; clone_size: few; j_call: TRBJ2-1; d_call: TRBD2; cdr3_nt: TGCAGTGCTACGTCACTAGCGGTGAAACACAATGAGCAGTTCTTC; cdr3_aa: CSATSLAVKHNEQFF
v_call: TRBV6-6; clone_size: .; j_call: TRBJ2-3; d_call: .; cdr3_nt: TGTGCCAGCAGTTACCGGGGCACAGATACGCAGTATTTT; cdr3_aa: CASSYRGTDTQYF
v_call: TRBV6-5; clone_size: few; j_call: TRBJ1-2; d_call: .; cdr3_nt: TGTGCCAGCAAGCCCCTGGACGTTAACTATGGTTACACCTTC; cdr3_aa: CASKPLDVNYGYTF
v_call: TRBV29-1; clone_size: many; j_call: TRBJ2-5; d_call: .; cdr3_nt: TGCAGCGTTTTGGCAGGACAAGAGACCCAGTACTTC; cdr3_aa: CSVLAGQETQYF
v_call: TRBV6-5; clone_size: few; j_call: TRBJ1-2; d_call: .; cdr3_nt: TGTGCCAGCAGTTTTGAGGGATTGGGTGGCTACACCTTC; cdr3_aa: CASSFEGLGGYTF
v_call: TRBV7-2; clone_size: .; j_call: TRBJ2-1; d_call: TRBD1; cdr3_nt: TGTGCCAGCAGCCCGAGGACAGGGGATACCACCTACAATGAGCAGTTCTTC; cdr3_aa: CASSPRTGDTTYNEQFF
v_call: TRBV6-6; clone_size: few; j_call: TRBJ1-1; d_call: .; cdr3_nt: TGTGCCAGCGGGCCGGGACACCTTAACACTGAAGCTTTCTTT; cdr3_aa: CASGPGHLNTEAFF
v_call: TRBV7-3; clone_size: few; j_call: TRBJ2-3; d_call: TRBD2; cdr3_nt: TGTGCCAGCAGCCAGACTAGCGCCACAGATACGCAGTATTTT; cdr3_aa: CASSQTSATDTQYF